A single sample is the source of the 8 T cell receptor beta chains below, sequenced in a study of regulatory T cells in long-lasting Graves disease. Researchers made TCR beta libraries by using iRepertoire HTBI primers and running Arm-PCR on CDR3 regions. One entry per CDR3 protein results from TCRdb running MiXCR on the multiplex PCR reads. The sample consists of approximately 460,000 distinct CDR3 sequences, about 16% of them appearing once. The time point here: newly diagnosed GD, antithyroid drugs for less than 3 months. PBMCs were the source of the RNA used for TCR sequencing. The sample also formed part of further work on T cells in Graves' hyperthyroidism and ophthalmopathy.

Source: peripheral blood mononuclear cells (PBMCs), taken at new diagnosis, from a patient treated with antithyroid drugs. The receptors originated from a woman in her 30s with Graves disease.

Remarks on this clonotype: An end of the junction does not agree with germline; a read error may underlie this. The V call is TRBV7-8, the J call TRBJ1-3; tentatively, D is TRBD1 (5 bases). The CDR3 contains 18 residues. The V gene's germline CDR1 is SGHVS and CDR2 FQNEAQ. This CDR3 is CASSYRGPRDSSGNTTYF. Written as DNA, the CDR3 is TGTGCCAGCAGCTACCGAGGCCCCAGGGATAGCTCTGGAAACACCACATATTTT.

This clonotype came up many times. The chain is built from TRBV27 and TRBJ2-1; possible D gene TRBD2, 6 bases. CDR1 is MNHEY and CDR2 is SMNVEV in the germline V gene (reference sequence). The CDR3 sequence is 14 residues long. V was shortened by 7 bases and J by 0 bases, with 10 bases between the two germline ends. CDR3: CASILSGSYNEQFF. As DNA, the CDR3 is TGTGCCAGCATCCTTAGCGGCTCCTACAATGAGCAGTTCTTC.

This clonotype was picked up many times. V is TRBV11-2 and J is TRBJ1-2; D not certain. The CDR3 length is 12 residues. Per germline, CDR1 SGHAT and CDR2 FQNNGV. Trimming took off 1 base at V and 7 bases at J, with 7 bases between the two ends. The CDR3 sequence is CASSLASSGYTF. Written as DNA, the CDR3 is TGTGCCAGCAGCTTAGCCTCTAGTGGCTACACCTTC.

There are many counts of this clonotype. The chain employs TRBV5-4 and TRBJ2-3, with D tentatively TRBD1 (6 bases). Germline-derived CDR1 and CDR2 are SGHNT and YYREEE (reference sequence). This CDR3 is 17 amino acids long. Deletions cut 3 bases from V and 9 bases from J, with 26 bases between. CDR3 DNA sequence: TGTGCCAGCAGCTCGTGGAACACCGGGACGGCAAGGGGGACGCAGTATTTT. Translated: CASSSWNTGTARGTQYF.

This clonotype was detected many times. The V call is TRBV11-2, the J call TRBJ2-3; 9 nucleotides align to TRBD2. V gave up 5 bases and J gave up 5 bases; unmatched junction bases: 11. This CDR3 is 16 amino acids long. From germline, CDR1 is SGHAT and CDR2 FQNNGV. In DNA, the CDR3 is TGTGCCAGCAGCCACCGCCTTGCGGGAGGGGGAGATACGCAGTATTTT. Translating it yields CASSHRLAGGGDTQYF.

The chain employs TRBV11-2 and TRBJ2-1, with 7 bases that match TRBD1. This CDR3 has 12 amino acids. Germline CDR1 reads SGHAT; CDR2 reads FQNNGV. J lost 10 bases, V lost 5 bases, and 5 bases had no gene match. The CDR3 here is CASSPGGYEQFF. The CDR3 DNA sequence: TGTGCCAGCAGCCCAGGGGGATACGAGCAGTTCTTC.

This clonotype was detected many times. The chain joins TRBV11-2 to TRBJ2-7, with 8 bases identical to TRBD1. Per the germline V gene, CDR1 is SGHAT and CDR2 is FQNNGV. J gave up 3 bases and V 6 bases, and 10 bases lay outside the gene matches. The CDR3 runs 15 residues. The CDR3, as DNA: TGTGCCAGCAGGGCCTTGCGGGACAGGAGCTACGAGCAGTACTTC. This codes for CASRALRDRSYEQYF.

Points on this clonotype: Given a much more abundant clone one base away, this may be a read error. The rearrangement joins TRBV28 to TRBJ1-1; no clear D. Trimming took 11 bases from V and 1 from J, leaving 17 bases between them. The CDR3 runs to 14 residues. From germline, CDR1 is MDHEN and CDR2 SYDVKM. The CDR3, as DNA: TGTGCCGGCTCCCTGAACAGACGGAACACTGAAGCTTTCTTT. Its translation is CAGSLNRRNTEAFF.